This T cell receptor (beta chain) appears in the sequencing data of a study of graft-versus-host responses after intestinal transplantation. Comment on this clone: Its antigen is still unknown.

Germline V CDR1 and CDR2: GTSNPN, SVGIG (reference sequence). The CDR3 length is 15 residues. V was pared by 0 bases and J by 0 bases, with 9 bases between. Study observations and caveats: There was an association between peak levels of circulating GvH clones and early post-transplant HvG declines.

Generated by immunoSEQ multiplex PCR, the TCRdb table keeps only in-frame clones and is missing some. Among tens of thousands of clones listed, roughly nine tenths were seen once. V and J are TRBV30 and TRBJ1-3, with D tentatively TRBD1 (6 bases). This TCR was recovered from a human donor who was the organ donor for an intestinal transplant. Specimen: unstimulated CD4+ T cells sorted from spleen or lymph node cells, collected before transplant. CDR3 region: CAWSVLGGSGNTIYF. DNA for the CDR3: TGTGCCTGGAGTGTCCTAGGGGGCTCTGGAAACACCATATATTTT. The full variable domain, with the rest looked up from reference TRBV30 and TRBJ1-3, is SQTIHQWPATLVQPVGSPLSLECTVEGTSNPNLYWYRQAAGRGLQLLFYSVGIGQISSEVPQNLSASRPQDRQFILSSKKLLLSDSGFYLCAWSVLGGSGNTIYFGEGSWLTVV.